The 5 T cell receptor beta chains below were found in one sample sequenced in a study of cytomegalovirus exposure and HLA in healthy donors. The PCR employed 60 Vbeta primers together with 13 Jbeta primers. Repertoires were generated with immunoSEQ multiplex PCR, while TCRdb's copy carries only in-frame clones and drops some. The table records roughly 55,000 clones, approximately 71% of them present only once. The sample was PBMCs. These receptors were obtained from a man in his forties in good health and CMV-seropositive.

The J gene is TRBJ2-7, the V gene TRBV9; D is ambiguous. Per the germline V gene, CDR1 is SGDLS and CDR2 is YYNGEE. This CDR3 spans 14 amino acids. Trimming removed 3 bases from V and 0 bases from J, with 10 bases in between. As DNA, the CDR3 is TGTGCCAGCAGCGCAGACATCAGCTCCTACGAGCAGTACTTC. It codes for CASSADISSYEQYF.

This clone was detected once. The chain is built from TRBV7-9 and TRBJ1-1; D is uncertain. The V gene lost 5 bases and the J gene lost 0 bases, with 10 bases spanning the gap. Germline lookup yields CDR1 SEHNR and CDR2 FQNEAQ (reference sequence). CDR3 length: 14 amino acids. The CDR3 loop is CASSLTNMNTEAFF. The CDR3 DNA is TGTGCCAGCAGCCTCACAAACATGAACACTGAAGCTTTCTTT.

The CDR3 region has the DNA TGTGCCAGCAGCCTCGACACAGCTTTTGAAAAACTGTTTTTT. Translated, it gives CASSLDTAFEKLFF. This rearrangement joins TRBV5-6 to TRBJ1-4, with unresolved D. The CDR3 has 14 residues. Trimming stripped 4 bases from V and 7 bases from J, with 14 bases between. Per the germline V gene, CDR1 is SGHDT and CDR2 is YYEEEE.

V usage is TRBV30 and J usage is TRBJ2-7; TRBD1 is a possible D gene (6 bases). Trimming took 6 bases from V and 0 from J, leaving 18 bases between them. Germline V gene sequence: CDR1 GTSNPN, CDR2 SVGIG (reference sequence). CDR3 size: 15 residues. CDR3 nucleotide sequence: TGTGCCTGTTCTCTCGACCCGGACAGCTCCTACGAGCAGTACTTC. Protein product: CACSLDPDSSYEQYF.

The genes are TRBV5-1 and TRBJ2-7, with a tentative D call TRBD2 (5 bases). Per germline, CDR1 SGHRS and CDR2 YFSETQ. The ends were cut back, 4 bases at V and 2 bases at J, with 16 bases in the middle. The CDR3 is 15 amino acids. The CDR3 DNA sequence: TGCGCCAGCAGCCTAAACACTAGATCCACCTACGAGCAGTACTTC. Protein product: CASSLNTRSTYEQYF.